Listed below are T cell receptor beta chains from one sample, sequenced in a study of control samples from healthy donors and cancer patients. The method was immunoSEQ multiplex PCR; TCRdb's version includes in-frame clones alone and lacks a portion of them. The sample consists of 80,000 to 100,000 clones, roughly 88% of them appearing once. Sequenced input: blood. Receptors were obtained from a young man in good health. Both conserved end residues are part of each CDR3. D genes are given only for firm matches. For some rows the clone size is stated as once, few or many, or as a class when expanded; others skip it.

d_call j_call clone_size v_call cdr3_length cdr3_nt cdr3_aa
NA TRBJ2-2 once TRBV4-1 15 TGCGCCAGCAGCCAAGGGGGCGTGAACACCGGGGAGCTGTTTTTT CASSQGGVNTGELFF
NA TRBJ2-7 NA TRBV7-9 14 TGTGCCAGCAGCTTTTATGGGTCCTTATACGAGCAGTACTTC CASSFYGSLYEQYF
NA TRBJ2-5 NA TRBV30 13 TGTGCCTGGAGTTCCGGCAAGTCAGAGACCCAGTACTTC CAWSSGKSETQYF
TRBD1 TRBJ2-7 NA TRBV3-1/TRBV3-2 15 TGTGCCAGCAGCCTAGAGGGGGGACAGGCCTACGAGCAGTACTTC CASSLEGGQAYEQYF
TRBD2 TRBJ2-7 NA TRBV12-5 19 TGTGCTAGTGGTTTGGTTATACTAGCGGGAGGGCCGGGCGCCTACGAGCAGTACTTC CASGLVILAGGPGAYEQYF
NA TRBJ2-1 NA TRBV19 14 TGTGCCAGTAGTATCCAGGACAGTGACAATGAGCAGTTCTTC CASSIQDSDNEQFF
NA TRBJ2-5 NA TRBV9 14 TGTGCCAGCAGCGTGGGGCCGGAGTGGGAGACCCAGTACTTC CASSVGPEWETQYF
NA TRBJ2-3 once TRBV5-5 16 TGTGCCAGCAGCTTGGTTCTAGTGGCACTCACAGATACGCAGTATTTT CASSLVLVALTDTQYF
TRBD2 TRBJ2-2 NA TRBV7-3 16 TGTGCCAGCAGCTTAATGATACTAGCGGGCACCGGGGAGCTGTTTTTT CASSLMILAGTGELFF
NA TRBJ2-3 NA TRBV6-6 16 TGTGCCAGCAGTGGCAGAAAGGGGACCAACACAGATACGCAGTATTTT CASSGRKGTNTDTQYF
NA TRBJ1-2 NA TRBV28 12 TGTGCCAGCACCTTGGAGCAGGGTGGCTACACCTTC CASTLEQGGYTF
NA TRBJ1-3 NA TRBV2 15 TGTGCCAGCAGTGTTGACCTGAGCTCTGGAAACACCATATATTTT CASSVDLSSGNTIYF
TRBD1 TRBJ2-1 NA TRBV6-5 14 TGTGCCAGCAGCCGGGACAGGGGAGACAATGAGCAGTTCTTC CASSRDRGDNEQFF
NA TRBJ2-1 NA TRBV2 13 TGTGCCAGCAGTGAGGAGGATTACAATGAGCAGTTCTTC CASSEEDYNEQFF
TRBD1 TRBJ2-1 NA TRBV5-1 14 TGCGCCAGCAGCCCCTGGACAGGCTACAATGAGCAGTTCTTC CASSPWTGYNEQFF
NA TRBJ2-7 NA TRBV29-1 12 TGCAGCGTTGACACAGACAGCTACGAGCAGTACTTC CSVDTDSYEQYF
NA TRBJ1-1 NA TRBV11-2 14 TGTGCCAGCAGCTTAGCCGGGGCAGGGTTTTCGGCTTTCTTT CASSLAGAGFSAFF
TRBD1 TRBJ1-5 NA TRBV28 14 TGTGCCAGCAGTTCGACAGGGACTCATCAGCCCCAGCATTTT CASSSTGTHQPQHF
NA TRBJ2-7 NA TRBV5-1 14 TGCGCCAGCAGCTTGGGGGGAGCCCTCTACGAGCAGTACTTC CASSLGGALYEQYF
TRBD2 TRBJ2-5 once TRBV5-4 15 TGTGCCAGCAGCTGGGGTAGCGGGACCCAAGAGACCCAGTACTTC CASSWGSGTQETQYF
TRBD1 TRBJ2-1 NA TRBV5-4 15 TGTGCCAGCAGCTCGGGACAGACCTCCTACAATGAGCAGTTCTTC CASSSGQTSYNEQFF
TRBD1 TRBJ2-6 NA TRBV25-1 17 TGTGCCAGCAGCTTAGACAGGGATGGGTCTGGGGCCAACGTCCTGACTTTC CASSLDRDGSGANVLTF
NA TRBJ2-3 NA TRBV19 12 TGTGCCAGTAGTATTGGGATGGCTACGCAGTATTTT CASSIGMATQYF
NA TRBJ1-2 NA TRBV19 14 TGTGCCAGTAGCGACACGATAGGGGCCTATGGCTACACCTTC CASSDTIGAYGYTF
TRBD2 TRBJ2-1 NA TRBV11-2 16 TGTGCCAGCACCCCAGCGTGGCGGGAGGAATGGAGTGAGCAGTTCTTC CASTPAWREEWSEQFF
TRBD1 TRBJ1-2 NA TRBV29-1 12 TGCAGCGTTTGGGACAGGGCCGGAGGCTACACCTTC CSVWDRAGGYTF
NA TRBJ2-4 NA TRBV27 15 TGTGCCAGCAGTTTACAAGGGCCCCGCAGAAACATTCAGTACTTC CASSLQGPRRNIQYF
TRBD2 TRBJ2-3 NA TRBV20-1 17 TGCAGTGCTAGTGGACTAGCGGGGGGCACTAGCACAGATACGCAGTATTTT CSASGLAGGTSTDTQYF
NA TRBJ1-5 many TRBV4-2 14 TGTGCCAGCAGCCAAGAAAGGGGGGTTCAGCCCCAGCATTTT CASSQERGVQPQHF
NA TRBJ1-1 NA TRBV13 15 TGTGCCAGCAGCCCCACAGTCGGGAGCGTGGCTGAAGCTTTCTTT CASSPTVGSVAEAFF
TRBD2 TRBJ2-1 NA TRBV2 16 TGTGCCAGCGGGCAGCCTAGCGGGAGCTCCTACAATGAGCAGTTCTTC CASGQPSGSSYNEQFF
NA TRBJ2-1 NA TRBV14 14 TGTGCCAGCAGCCAAGTTGTCACTAGCAATGAGCAGTTCTTC CASSQVVTSNEQFF
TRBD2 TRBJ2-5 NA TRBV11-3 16 TGTGCCAGCAGCCCGACCACTAGCGGTATTCAAGAGACCCAGTACTTC CASSPTTSGIQETQYF
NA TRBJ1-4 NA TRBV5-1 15 TGCGCCAGCAGTTCCCAGGGCACTCTCAATGAAAAACTGTTTTTT CASSSQGTLNEKLFF
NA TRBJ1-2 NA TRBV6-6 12 TGTGCCAGCAGTTACGACAACTATGGCTACACCTTC CASSYDNYGYTF
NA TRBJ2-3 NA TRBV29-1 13 TGCAGCGTTGTGGGGGGTGCCACAGATACGCAGTATTTT CSVVGGATDTQYF
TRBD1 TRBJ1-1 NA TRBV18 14 TGTGCCAGCTCACCTGGACAGGGCGACGCTGAAGCTTTCTTT CASSPGQGDAEAFF
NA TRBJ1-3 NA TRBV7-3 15 TGTGCCAGCAGCTTAGGCTCGGGGGCAGGAAACACCATATATTTT CASSLGSGAGNTIYF
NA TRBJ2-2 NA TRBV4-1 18 TGCGCCAGCAGCCGAGCGCCTCCTGGAGGGAGTAACACCGGGGAGCTGTTTTTT CASSRAPPGGSNTGELFF
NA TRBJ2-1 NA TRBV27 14 TGTGCCAGCACCCTGGGGGTGGGATACAATGAGCAGTTCTTC CASTLGVGYNEQFF
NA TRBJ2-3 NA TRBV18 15 TGTGCCAGCTCACCACCGTCAGGTTACACAGATACGCAGTATTTT CASSPPSGYTDTQYF
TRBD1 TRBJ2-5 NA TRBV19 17 TGTGCCAGTAGTAAATACCGACAGGGGTTGGGGGAAGAGACCCAGTACTTC CASSKYRQGLGEETQYF
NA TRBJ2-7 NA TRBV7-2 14 TGTGCCAGCAGCGCCCAACCCAACCAAAGCTTTCAGTACTTC CASSAQPNQSFQYF
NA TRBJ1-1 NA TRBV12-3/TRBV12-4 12 TGTGCCAGTCATCGGGGGCTAACTGAAGCTTTCTTT CASHRGLTEAFF
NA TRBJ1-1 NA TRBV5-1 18 TGCGCCAGCAGGGATTTGTTGTCCCTGGGGGCCCCGAACACTGAAGCTTTCTTT CASRDLLSLGAPNTEAFF
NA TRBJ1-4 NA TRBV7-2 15 TGTGCCAGCAGCTTAGCGGGGGGGAATCGTGAAAAACTGTTTTTT CASSLAGGNREKLFF
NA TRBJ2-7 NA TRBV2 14 TGTGCCAGCTACCCCCTCCAGATCGTGGCGGAGCAGTACTTC CASYPLQIVAEQYF
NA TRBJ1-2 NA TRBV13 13 TGTGCCAGCAGCTATCAGGGACGCTATGGCTACACCTTC CASSYQGRYGYTF
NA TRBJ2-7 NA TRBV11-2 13 TGTGCCAGCAGCTCCCTAGACTCATACGAGCAGTGCTTC CASSSLDSYEQCF
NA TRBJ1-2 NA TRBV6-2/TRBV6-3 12 TGTGCCAGCAGTTTAGGCAGCTATGGCTACACCTTC CASSLGSYGYTF
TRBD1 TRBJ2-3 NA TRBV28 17 TGTGCCAGCAGTTTAGCCCAGGGTGCGACAGGGGACAATACGCAGTATTTT CASSLAQGATGDNTQYF
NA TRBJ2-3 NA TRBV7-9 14 TGTGCCAGCAGCTTGGGCCGACGGACAGATACGCAGTATTTT CASSLGRRTDTQYF
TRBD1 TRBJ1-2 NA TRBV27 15 TGTGCCAGCAGTCCTGGGACAGGGTCTAACTATGGCTACACCTTC CASSPGTGSNYGYTF
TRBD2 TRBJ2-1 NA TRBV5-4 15 TGTGCCAGCAGCTTGGCGGGAGGGGTCTACAATGAGCAGTTCTTC CASSLAGGVYNEQFF
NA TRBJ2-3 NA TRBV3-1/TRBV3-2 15 TGTGCCAGCAGCCTATCCGAATCTAGCACAGATACGCAGTATTTT CASSLSESSTDTQYF
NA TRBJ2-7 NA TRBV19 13 TGTGCCAGTAGTAGGGACATGCACCGCGAGCAGTACTTC CASSRDMHREQYF
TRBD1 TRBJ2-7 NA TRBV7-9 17 TGTGCCAGCAGCTTAGTAGGGGGCGGACTTCCTGGCTACGAGCAGTACTTC CASSLVGGGLPGYEQYF
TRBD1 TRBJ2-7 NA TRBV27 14 TGTGCCAGCAGTTTGGGACAGTTTTCCTACGAGCAGTACTTC CASSLGQFSYEQYF
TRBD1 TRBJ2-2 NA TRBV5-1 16 TGCGCCAGCAGCAGATGGACAGGGGGAGAATCTGGGGAGCTGTTTTTT CASSRWTGGESGELFF